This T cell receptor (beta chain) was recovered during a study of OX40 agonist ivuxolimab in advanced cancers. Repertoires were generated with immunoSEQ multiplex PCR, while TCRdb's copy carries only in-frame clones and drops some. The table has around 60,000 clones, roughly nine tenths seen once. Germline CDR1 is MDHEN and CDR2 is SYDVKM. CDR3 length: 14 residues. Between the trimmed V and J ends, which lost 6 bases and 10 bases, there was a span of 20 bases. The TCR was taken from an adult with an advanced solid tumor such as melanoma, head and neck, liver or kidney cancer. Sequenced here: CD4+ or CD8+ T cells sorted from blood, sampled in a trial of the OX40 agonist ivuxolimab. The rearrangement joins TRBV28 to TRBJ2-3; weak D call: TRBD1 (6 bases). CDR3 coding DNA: TGTGCCAGCAGCCCGAACAGGGACCTAGGTCCGCAGTATTTT. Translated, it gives CASSPNRDLGPQYF. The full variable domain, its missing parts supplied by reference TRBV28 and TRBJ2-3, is DVKVTQSSRYLVKRTGEKVFLECVQDMDHENMFWYRQDPGLGLRLIYFSYDVKMKEKGDIPEGYSVSREKKERFSLILESASTNQTSMYLCASSPNRDLGPQYFGPGTRLTVL.